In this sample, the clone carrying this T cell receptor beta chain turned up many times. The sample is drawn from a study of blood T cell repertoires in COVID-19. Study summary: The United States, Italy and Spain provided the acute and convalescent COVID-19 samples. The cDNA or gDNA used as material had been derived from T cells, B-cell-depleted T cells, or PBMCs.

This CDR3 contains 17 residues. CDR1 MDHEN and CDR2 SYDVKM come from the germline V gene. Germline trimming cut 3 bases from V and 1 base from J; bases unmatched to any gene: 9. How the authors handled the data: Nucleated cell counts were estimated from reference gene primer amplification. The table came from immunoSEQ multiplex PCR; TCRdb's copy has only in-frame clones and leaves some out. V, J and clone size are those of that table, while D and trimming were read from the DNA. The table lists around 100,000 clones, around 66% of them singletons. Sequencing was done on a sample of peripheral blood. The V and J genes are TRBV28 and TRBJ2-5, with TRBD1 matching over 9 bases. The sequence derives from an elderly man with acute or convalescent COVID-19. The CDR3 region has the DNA TGTGCCAGCAGTTTCCTCGGGACAGGGTTACTCCAAGAGACCCAGTACTTC. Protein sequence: CASSFLGTGLLQETQYF. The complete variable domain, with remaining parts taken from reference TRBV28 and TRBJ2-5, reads DVKVTQSSRYLVKRTGEKVFLECVQDMDHENMFWYRQDPGLGLRLIYFSYDVKMKEKGDIPEGYSVSREKKERFSLILESASTNQTSMYLCASSFLGTGLLQETQYFGPGTRLLVL.